This paragraph reports one T cell receptor beta chain. What it recognizes is unknown. This sample is part of a study of a mutant IDH1 vaccine in newly diagnosed glioma. Across the whole study: The initiation of vaccination occurred 4-6 weeks after radiotherapy alone, or with temozolomide cycles. The treated population exhibited a male proportion of about 60%, a female proportion of 37.5%, and a mean age of approximately 42 years. Radiotherapy, temozolomide, or both had been given previously, and both were given to most. The V12 visit happened in week 35, and the V13 visit happened in week 47.

Sample time point: week 47, end of study. The content of each vaccine dose was 300 ug of mutant IDH1 20-mer peptide, and topical imiquimod accompanied it. The table came from immunoSEQ multiplex PCR; TCRdb's copy has only in-frame clones and leaves some out. Of approximately 56,000 clones in the sample, around 75% were seen once. CDR3 length: 15 residues. CDR1 is KGHSH and CDR2 is LQKENI in the germline V gene. V shed 3 bases and J 3 bases; nucleotides not matched to a gene: 5. The origin of this receptor is a man aged 45 to 65 with glioma. Sequencing used PBMCs, obtained from a glioma patient whose treatment included an IDH1 peptide vaccine. J is TRBJ2-1 and V is TRBV18; TRBD1 aligns across 7 bases. CDR3 region: CASSPGQADYNEQFF. The CDR3 DNA follows: TGTGCCAGCTCACCTGGACAGGCCGACTACAATGAGCAGTTCTTC.